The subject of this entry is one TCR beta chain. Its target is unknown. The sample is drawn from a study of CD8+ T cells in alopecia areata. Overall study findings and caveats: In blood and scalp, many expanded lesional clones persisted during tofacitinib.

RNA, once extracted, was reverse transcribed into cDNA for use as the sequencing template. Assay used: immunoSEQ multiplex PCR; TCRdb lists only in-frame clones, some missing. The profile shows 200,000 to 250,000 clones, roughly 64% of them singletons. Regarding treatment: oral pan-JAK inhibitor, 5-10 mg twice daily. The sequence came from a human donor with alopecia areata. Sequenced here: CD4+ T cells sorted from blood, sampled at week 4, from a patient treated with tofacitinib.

The CDR3 bases are TGTGCCAGCAGTAAAACAGGGGGCACTGAAGCTTTCTTT. It encodes CASSKTGGTEAFF. The chain employs TRBV25-1 and TRBJ1-1; 8 positions match TRBD1. This CDR3 has 13 residues. Germline loops: CDR1 MGHDK, CDR2 SYGVNS. Unmatched junction bases numbered 3, after V lost 5 bases and J lost 4 bases.